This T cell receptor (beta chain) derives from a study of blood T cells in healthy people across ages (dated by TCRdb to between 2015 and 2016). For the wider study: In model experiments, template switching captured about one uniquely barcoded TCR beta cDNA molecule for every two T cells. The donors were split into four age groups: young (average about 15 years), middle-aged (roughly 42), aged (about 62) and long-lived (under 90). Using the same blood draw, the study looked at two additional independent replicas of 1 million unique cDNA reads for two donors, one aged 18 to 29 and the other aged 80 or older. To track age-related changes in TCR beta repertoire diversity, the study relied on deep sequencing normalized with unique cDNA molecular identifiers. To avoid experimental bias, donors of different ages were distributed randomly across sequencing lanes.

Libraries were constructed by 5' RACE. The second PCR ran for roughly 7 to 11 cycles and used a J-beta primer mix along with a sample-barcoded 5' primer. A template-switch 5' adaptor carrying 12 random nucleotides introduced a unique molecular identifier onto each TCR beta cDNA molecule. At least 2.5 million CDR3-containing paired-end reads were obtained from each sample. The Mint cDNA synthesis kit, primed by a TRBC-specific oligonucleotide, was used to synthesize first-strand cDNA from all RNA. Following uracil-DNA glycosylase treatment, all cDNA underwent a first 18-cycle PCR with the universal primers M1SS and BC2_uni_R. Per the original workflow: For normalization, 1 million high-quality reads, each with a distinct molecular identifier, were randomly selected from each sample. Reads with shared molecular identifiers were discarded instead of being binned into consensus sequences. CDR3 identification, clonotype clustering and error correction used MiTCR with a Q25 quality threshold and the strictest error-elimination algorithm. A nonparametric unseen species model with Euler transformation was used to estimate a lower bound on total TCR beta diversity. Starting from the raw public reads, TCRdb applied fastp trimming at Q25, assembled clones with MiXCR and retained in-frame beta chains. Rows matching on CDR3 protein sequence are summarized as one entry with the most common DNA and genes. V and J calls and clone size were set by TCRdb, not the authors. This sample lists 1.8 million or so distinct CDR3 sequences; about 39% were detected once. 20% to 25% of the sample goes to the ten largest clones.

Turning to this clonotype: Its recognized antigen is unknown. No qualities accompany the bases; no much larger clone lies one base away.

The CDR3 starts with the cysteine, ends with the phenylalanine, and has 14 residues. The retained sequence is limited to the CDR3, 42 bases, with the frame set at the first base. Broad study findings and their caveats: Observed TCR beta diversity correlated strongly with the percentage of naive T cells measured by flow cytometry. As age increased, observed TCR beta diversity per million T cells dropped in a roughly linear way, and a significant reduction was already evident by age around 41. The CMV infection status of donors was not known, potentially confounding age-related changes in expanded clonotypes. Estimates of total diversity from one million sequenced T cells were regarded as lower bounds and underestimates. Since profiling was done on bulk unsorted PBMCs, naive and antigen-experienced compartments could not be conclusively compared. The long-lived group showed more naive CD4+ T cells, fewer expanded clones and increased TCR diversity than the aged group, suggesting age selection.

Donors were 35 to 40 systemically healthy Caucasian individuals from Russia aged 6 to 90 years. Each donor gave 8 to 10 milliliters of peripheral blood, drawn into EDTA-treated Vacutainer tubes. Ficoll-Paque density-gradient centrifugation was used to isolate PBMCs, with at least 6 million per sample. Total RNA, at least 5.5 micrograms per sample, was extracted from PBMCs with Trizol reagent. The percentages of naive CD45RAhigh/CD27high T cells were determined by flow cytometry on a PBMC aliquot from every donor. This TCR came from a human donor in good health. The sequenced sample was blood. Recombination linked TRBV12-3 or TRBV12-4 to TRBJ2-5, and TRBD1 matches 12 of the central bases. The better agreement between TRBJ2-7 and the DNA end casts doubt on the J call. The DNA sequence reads TGTGCCAGCAGTTTTGGGACAGGGGGCGCCGAGCAGTACTTC. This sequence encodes CASSFGTGGAEQYF.